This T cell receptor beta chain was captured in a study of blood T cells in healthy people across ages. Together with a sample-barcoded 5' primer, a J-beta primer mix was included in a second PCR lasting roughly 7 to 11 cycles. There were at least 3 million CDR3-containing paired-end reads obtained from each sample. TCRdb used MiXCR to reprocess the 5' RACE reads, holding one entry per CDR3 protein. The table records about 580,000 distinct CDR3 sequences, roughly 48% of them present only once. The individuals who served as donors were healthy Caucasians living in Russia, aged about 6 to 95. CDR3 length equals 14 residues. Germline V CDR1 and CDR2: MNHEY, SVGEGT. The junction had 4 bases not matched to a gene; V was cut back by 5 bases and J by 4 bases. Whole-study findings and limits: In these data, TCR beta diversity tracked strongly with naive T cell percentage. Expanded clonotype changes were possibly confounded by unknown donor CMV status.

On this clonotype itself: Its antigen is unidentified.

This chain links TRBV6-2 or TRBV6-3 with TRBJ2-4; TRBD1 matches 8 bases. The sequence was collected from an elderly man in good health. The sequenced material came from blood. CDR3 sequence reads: CASSPDRVKNIQYF. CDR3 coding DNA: TGTGCCAGCAGTCCGGACAGGGTTAAAAACATTCAGTACTTC.